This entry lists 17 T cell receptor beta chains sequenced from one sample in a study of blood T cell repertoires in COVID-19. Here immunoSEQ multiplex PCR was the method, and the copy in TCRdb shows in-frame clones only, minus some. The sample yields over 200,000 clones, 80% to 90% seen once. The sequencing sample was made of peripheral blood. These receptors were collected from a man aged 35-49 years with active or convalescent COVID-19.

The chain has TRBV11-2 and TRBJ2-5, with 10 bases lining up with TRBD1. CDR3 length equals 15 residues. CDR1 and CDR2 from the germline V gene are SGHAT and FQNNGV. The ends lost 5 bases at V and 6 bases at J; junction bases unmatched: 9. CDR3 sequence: CASSKTGTGDKTQYF. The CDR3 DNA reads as TGTGCCAGCAGCAAAACGGGGACAGGGGATAAGACCCAGTACTTC.

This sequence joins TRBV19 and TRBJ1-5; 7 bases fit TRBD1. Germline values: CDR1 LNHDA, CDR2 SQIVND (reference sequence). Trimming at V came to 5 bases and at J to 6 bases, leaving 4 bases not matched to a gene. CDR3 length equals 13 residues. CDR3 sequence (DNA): TGTGCCAGTAGTGAGACAGGGCCTCAGCCCCAGCATTTT. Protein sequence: CASSETGPQPQHF.

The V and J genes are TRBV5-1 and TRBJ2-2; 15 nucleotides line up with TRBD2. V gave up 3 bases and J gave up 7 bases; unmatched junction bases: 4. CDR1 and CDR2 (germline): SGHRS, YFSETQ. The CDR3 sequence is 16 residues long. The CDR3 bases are TGCGCCAGCAGCTCCAAGGGACTAGCGGGAGGCGGGGAGCTGTTTTTT. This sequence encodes CASSSKGLAGGGELFF.

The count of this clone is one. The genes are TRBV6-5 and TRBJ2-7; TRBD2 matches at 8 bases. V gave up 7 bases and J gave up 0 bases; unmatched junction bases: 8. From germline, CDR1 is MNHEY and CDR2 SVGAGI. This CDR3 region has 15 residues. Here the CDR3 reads CASKGAGASSYEQYF. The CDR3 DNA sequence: TGTGCCAGCAAAGGAGCGGGAGCTAGCTCCTACGAGCAGTACTTC.

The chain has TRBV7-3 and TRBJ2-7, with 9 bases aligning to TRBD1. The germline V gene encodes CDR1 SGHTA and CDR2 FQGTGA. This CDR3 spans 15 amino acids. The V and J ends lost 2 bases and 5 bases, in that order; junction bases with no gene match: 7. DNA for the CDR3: TGTGCCAGCAGCTTAGGGGGACAGGGAGGCCACGAGCAGTACTTC. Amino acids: CASSLGGQGGHEQYF.

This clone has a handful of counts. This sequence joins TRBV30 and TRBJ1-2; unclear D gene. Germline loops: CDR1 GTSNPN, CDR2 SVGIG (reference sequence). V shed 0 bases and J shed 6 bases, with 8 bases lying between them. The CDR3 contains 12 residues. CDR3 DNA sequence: TGTGCCTGGAGTGTACTACTAAATGGCTACACCTTC. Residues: CAWSVLLNGYTF.

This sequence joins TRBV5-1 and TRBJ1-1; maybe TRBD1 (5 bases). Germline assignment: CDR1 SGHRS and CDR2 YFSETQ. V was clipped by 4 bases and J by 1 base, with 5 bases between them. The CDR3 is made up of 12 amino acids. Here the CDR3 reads CASSQGNTEAFF. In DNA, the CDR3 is TGCGCCAGCAGCCAGGGGAACACTGAAGCTTTCTTT.

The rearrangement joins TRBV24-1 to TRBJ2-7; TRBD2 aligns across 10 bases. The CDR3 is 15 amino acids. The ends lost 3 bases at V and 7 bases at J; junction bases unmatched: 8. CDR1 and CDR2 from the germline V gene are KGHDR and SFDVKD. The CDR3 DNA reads TGTGCCACCAGTGATGAATCTAGCGGGAGATGGGAGCAGTACTTC. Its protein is CATSDESSGRWEQYF.

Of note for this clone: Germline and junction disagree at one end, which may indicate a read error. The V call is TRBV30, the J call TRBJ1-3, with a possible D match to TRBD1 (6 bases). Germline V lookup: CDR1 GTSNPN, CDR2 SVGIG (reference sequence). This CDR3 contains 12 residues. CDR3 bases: TGTGCCTGGAGTTCCGGGGGGCCTCGCCCGATTTTT. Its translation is CAWSSGGPRPIF.

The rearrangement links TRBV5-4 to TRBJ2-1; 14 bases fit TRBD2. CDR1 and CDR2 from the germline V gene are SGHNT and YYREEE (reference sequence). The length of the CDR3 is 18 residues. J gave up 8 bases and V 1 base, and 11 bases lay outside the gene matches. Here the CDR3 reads CASSLPPGLAGGVYEQFF. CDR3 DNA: TGTGCCAGCAGCTTGCCCCCCGGACTAGCGGGGGGAGTTTATGAGCAGTTCTTC.

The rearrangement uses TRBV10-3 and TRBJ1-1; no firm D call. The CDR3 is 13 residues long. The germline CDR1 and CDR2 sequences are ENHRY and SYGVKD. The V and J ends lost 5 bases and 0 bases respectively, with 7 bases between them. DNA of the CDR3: TGTGCCATCAGTTTCATCATGAACACTGAAGCTTTCTTT. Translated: CAISFIMNTEAFF.

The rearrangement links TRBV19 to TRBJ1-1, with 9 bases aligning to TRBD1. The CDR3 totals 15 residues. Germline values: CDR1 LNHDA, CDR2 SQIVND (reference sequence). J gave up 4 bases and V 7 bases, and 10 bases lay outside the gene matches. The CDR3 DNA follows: TGTGCCAGTACTCCACAGGGGGCGCAGATCACTGAAGCTTTCTTT. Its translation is CASTPQGAQITEAFF.

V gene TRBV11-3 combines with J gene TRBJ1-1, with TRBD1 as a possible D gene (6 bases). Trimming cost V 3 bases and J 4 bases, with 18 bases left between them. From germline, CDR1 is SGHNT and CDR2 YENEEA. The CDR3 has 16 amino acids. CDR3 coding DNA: TGTGCCAGCAGCTTCGAACAGGGACCTCCTAGCACTGAAGCTTTCTTT. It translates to CASSFEQGPPSTEAFF.

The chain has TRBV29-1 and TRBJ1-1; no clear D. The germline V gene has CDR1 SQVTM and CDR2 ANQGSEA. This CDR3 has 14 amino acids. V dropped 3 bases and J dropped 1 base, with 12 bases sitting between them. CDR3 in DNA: TGCAGCGTTGAGAGTCCGGGGAGGAACACTGAAGCTTTCTTT. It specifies CSVESPGRNTEAFF.

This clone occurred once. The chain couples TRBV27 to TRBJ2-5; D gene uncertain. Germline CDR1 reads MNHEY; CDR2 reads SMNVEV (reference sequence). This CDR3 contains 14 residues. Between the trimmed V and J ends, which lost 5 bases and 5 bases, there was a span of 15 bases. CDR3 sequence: CASSTSQVLETQYF. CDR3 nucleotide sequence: TGTGCCAGCAGTACGAGCCAGGTTTTGGAGACCCAGTACTTC.

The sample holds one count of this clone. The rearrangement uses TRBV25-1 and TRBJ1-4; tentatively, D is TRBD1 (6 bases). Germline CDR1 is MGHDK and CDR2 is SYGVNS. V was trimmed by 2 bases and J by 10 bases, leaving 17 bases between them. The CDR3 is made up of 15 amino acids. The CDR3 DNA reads TGTGCCAGCAGTGAAGACGGCCTGCGAGGGGGAAAACTGTTTTTT. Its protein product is CASSEDGLRGGKLFF.

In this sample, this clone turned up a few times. As DNA, the CDR3 is TGTGCCAGCAGTGGGACTAGCGGGAGGAACAGGTGGGAGTTCTTC. This codes for CASSGTSGRNRWEFF. The chain uses TRBV28 and TRBJ2-1, with 15 bases that match TRBD2. Germline loops: CDR1 MDHEN, CDR2 SYDVKM. CDR3 size: 15 residues. The V segment lost 5 bases and the J segment 14 bases; nucleotides outside the gene matches: 10.